This T cell receptor beta chain was observed in a study of glioma-infiltrating T cells after dendritic cell vaccination. In the study overall: Treatment, given 2003 to 2012, was autologous tumor lysate-pulsed dendritic cell vaccination.

V was trimmed by 5 bases and J by 9 bases, leaving 19 bases between them. Looked up from germline, CDR1 is SGHNT and CDR2 is YENEEA. The CDR3 contains 14 residues. Amplification used 60 V beta primers and 13 J beta primers. Repertoires were generated with immunoSEQ multiplex PCR, while TCRdb's copy carries only in-frame clones and drops some. The sample shows under 100,000 clones, 85% to 90% of them seen only once. The starting material was blood, obtained before dendritic cell vaccination. This chain connects TRBV11-3 to TRBJ1-2, with a weak D call TRBD1 (6 bases). This TCR was recovered from a human donor with glioblastoma. The CDR3 spells CASSPPQGRRSYTF. DNA of the CDR3: TGTGCCAGCAGCCCCCCCCAGGGGCGTCGTAGCTACACCTTC.